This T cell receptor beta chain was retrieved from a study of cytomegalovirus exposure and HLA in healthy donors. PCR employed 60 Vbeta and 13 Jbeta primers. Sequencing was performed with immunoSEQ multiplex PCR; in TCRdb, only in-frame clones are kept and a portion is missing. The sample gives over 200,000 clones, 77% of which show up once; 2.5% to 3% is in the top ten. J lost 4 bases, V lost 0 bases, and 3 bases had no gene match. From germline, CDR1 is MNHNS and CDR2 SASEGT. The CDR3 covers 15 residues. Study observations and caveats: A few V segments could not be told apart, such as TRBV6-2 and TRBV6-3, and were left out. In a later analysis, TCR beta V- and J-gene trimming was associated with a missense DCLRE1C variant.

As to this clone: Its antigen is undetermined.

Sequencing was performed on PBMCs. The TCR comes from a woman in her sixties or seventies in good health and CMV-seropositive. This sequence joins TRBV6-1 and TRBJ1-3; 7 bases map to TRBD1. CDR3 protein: CASSEATGSGNTIYF. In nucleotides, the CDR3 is TGTGCCAGCAGTGAAGCGACAGGGTCAGGAAACACCATATATTTT.